This T cell receptor beta chain appears in the sequencing data of a study of patients and donors after allogeneic stem cell transplantation. This clonotype occurred a few times. The CDR3 has 16 residues. Per the germline V gene, CDR1 is SEHNR and CDR2 is FQNEAQ (reference sequence). The V end was cut by 4 bases, the J end by 6 bases, with 20 bases between. Each CDR3 protein gets one entry after TCRdb re-called the RT-PCR reads with MiXCR. The sample holds some 880,000 distinct CDR3 sequences, about a sixth seen once. This receptor was identified in a human donor who was either an allogeneic HSCT recipient or a stem cell or donor lymphocyte infusion donor (not recorded which). It is not recorded whose cells these are; they may come from a transplant donor. The source material was blood, either unsorted or a sorted T cell fraction (not recorded which). The chain couples TRBV7-9 to TRBJ2-3, with TRBD2 as a possible D gene (7 bases). CDR3: CASSSWERGALDTQYF. The CDR3 coding sequence is TGTGCCAGCAGCTCCTGGGAACGGGGGGCTCTTGATACGCAGTATTTT.